This T cell receptor (beta chain) was sequenced for a study of CD8+CD57+ T cells in acquired aplastic anemia. The overall study: Sorted cells (CD4+ and CD8+) yielded DNA amounts that averaged around 3.5 ug.

Using genomic DNA as the template, TCR beta VDJ and CDR3 profiling was carried out. TCRdb reanalysed the reads using MiXCR and keeps one entry per CDR3 protein. The sample holds about 160,000 distinct CDR3 sequences, about 50% seen once. J was trimmed by 7 bases and V by 3 bases; bases with no gene match: 16. CDR1 is GTSNPN and CDR2 is SVGIG in the germline V gene (reference sequence). The CDR3 is made up of 17 amino acids. This clonotype occurred many times. The antigen is unknown. Flow cytometry had shown expanded CD8+CD57+ cells in the patients chosen for sequencing. The study's findings and limits: Patients and controls were found to share twenty-nine CD8+ CDR3 sequences.

The origin of this receptor is a human donor with aplastic anemia. Sequencing used sorted CD4+, CD8+, or CD8+CD57+ T cells (not recorded which) from PBMCs. The chain combines TRBV30 with TRBJ2-7; TRBD1 aligns across 12 bases. The CDR3 region is CAWRMRGLGQGAREQYF. In nucleotides, the CDR3 is TGTGCCTGGAGAATGCGCGGTTTGGGACAGGGGGCGCGAGAGCAGTACTTC.